This record looks at one T cell receptor beta chain sequence and its context. The antigen remains unidentified. Germline loops: CDR1 LNHDA, CDR2 SQIVND (reference sequence). There are 14 residues in the CDR3. Trimming removed 7 bases from V and 4 bases from J, with 15 bases in between. Here immunoSEQ multiplex PCR was the method, and the copy in TCRdb shows in-frame clones only, minus some. The table has fewer than 200,000 clones, about 90% seen once. The data originate from a study of cytomegalovirus exposure and HLA in healthy donors. At the level of the study: According to later analysis, the same platform produced the 110 or so validation and over 600 first-cohort repertoires. General study findings and limits: The classifier was said to identify cytomegalovirus status with high specificity and sensitivity. In vitro testing confirmed three CMV-associated chains as specific for CMV antigens. It was found in a later analysis that first-cohort TCR clusters tended to co-occur in the approximately 130 validation repertoires.

Sequencing input: PBMCs. The J gene is TRBJ2-3, the V gene TRBV19; a weak D match, TRBD1 (6 bases). This receptor was taken from a woman in her late teens or twenties in good health and CMV-seropositive. The CDR3 DNA reads as TGTGCCAGTACCCTCAGGGGACCCGCAGATACGCAGTATTTT. Protein product: CASTLRGPADTQYF.